Listed here are 27 T cell receptor beta chains from one sample, sequenced in a study of shared clonotypes between healthy human individuals. Clones were sequenced by immunoSEQ multiplex PCR, and TCRdb holds only the in-frame ones, with some missing. The sample gives roughly 2.2 million clones, 93% of which show up once; about 0.37% is in the top ten. Sequencing used naive CD4+ T cells from PBMCs. Subset defined: CD45RA+ positively selected. These receptor sequences come from a man between 18 and 35 years old in good health. Some clones in this sample may be carry-over from other donors' samples.

The chain links TRBV5-1 to TRBJ2-7, with 11 bases that match TRBD1. Losses at the gene ends were 4 bases for V and 7 bases for J; bases not matched to a gene: 19. Germline V gives CDR1 SGHRS, CDR2 YFSETQ. This CDR3 is 18 amino acids long. The CDR3 coding sequence is TGCGCCAGCAGCCTACGGGCGCTAGGGACAGGGGGGAATCGGGAGCAGTACTTC. This sequence encodes CASSLRALGTGGNREQYF.

The CDR3 coding sequence is TGTGCCAGTTATAGCGGGAGTATCAGCGAGCAGTACTTC. Protein product: CASYSGSISEQYF. V is TRBV28 and J is TRBJ2-7, with 9 bases matching TRBD2. Unmatched junction bases numbered 9, after V lost 9 bases and J lost 6 bases. CDR3 length: 13 amino acids. The germline gives CDR1 MDHEN, CDR2 SYDVKM.

This clone was observed a single time. This chain links TRBV18 with TRBJ2-1, with 9 bases matching TRBD1. CDR1 is KGHSH, CDR2 LQKENI, per germline. J lost 4 bases, V lost 2 bases, and 3 bases had no gene match. The CDR3 sequence is 15 residues long. CDR3 loop: CASSPDRGIYNEQFF. The CDR3, as DNA: TGTGCCAGCTCACCAGACAGGGGGATATACAATGAGCAGTTCTTC. Full variable domain (missing parts from reference TRBV18 and TRBJ2-1): NAGVMQNPRHLVRRRGQEARLRCSPMKGHSHVYWYRQLPEEGLKFMVYLQKENIIDESGMPKERFSAEFPKEGPSILRIQQVVRGDSAAYFCASSPDRGIYNEQFFGPGTRLTVL.

V and J are TRBV30 and TRBJ2-1; a weak D match, TRBD2 (5 bases). Trimming pared 0 bases from V and 9 bases from J, leaving 9 bases between. In germline, CDR1 is GTSNPN, CDR2 SVGIG (reference sequence). The CDR3 is 12 residues long. As DNA, the CDR3 is TGTGCCTGGAGTGTACATGCGGGTGAGCAGTTCTTC. This encodes CAWSVHAGEQFF.

This rearrangement joins TRBV28 to TRBJ2-1; the D gene is possibly TRBD2 (6 bases). V was clipped by 2 bases and J by 10 bases, with 15 bases between them. CDR1 and CDR2 from the germline V gene are MDHEN and SYDVKM. There are 14 residues in the CDR3. Written as DNA, the CDR3 is TGTGCCAGCAGTTTACCGCGGGACCGTGGAGAGCAGTTCTTC. Encoded protein: CASSLPRDRGEQFF.

J is TRBJ1-5 and V is TRBV19; D might be TRBD1 (6 bases). CDR3 size: 16 residues. Trimming took off 3 bases at V and 2 bases at J, with 14 bases between the two ends. Germline V gene lookup returns CDR1 LNHDA and CDR2 SQIVND (reference sequence). The CDR3 loop reads CASSIIQGGGNQPQHF. The DNA for the CDR3 is TGTGCCAGTAGTATTATACAGGGAGGAGGCAATCAGCCCCAGCATTTT.

This chain uses TRBV6-5 with TRBJ2-2; unclear D gene. CDR3 length: 13 amino acids. Germline assignment: CDR1 MNHEY and CDR2 SVGAGI. The V end was cut by 10 bases, the J end by 3 bases, with 12 bases between. The CDR3 loop is CATTKAYTGELFF. The CDR3 nucleotides are TGTGCCACCACTAAGGCTTACACCGGGGAGCTGTTTTTT.

The chain uses TRBV14 and TRBJ2-5; the match to TRBD1 covers 7 bases. V lost 1 base and J lost 5; bases outside the gene matches: 4. The germline V gene has CDR1 SGHDN and CDR2 FVKESK. The CDR3 has 14 amino acids. The CDR3 sequence is CASSQVWGQETQYF. The DNA of the CDR3 is TGTGCCAGCAGCCAAGTCTGGGGACAGGAGACCCAGTACTTC.

This clone was counted only a few times. This chain links TRBV25-1 with TRBJ2-7; D not resolved. This CDR3 is built from 11 residues. The V gene lost 6 bases and the J gene lost 6 bases, with 9 bases spanning the gap. The germline V gene has CDR1 MGHDK and CDR2 SYGVNS. This CDR3 is CASSNVGEQYF. As DNA, the CDR3 is TGTGCCAGCAGCAATGTGGGCGAGCAGTACTTC.

This chain joins TRBV9 and TRBJ1-2, with D unresolved. From germline, CDR1 is SGDLS and CDR2 YYNGEE. The CDR3 extends over 15 amino acids. V lost 4 bases, J lost 4 bases, and 17 bases lay in between. The CDR3 is CASSPRTLLGYGYTF. DNA of the CDR3: TGTGCCAGCAGCCCTCGTACCCTTTTGGGCTATGGCTACACCTTC.

The gene calls are TRBV5-1 and TRBJ2-1; D might be TRBD2 (5 bases). The CDR3 is made up of 14 amino acids. The germline V gene has CDR1 SGHRS and CDR2 YFSETQ. Trimming cost V 3 bases and J 6 bases, with 13 bases left between them. CDR3 loop: CASSWGRGANEQFF. Written as DNA, the CDR3 is TGCGCCAGCAGCTGGGGTCGGGGAGCCAATGAGCAGTTCTTC.

The J gene is TRBJ2-5, the V gene TRBV5-1; D ambiguous. Looked up from germline, CDR1 is SGHRS and CDR2 is YFSETQ. This CDR3 comprises 13 residues. Deletions cut 2 bases from V and 1 base from J, with 6 bases between. Written as DNA, the CDR3 is TGCGCCAGCAGCTTCGCGGCCCAAGAGACCCAGTACTTC. Translated: CASSFAAQETQYF.

This chain joins TRBV10-3 and TRBJ2-7, with a weak D call TRBD1 (5 bases). Germline-derived CDR1 and CDR2 are ENHRY and SYGVKD. CDR3 length equals 15 residues. V gave up 3 bases and J gave up 0 bases, with 12 bases separating them. CDR3 loop: CAISDGQGTSYEQYF. The CDR3 coding sequence is TGTGCCATCAGTGACGGGCAGGGAACCTCCTACGAGCAGTACTTC.

V and J are TRBV25-1 and TRBJ2-3; D is perhaps TRBD1 (6 bases). V was shortened by 1 base and J by 0 bases, with 8 bases between the two germline ends. This CDR3 is 15 amino acids long. CDR1 and CDR2 from the germline V gene are MGHDK and SYGVNS. The CDR3 region is CASSESDRSTDTQYF. The CDR3 nucleotides read TGTGCCAGCAGTGAATCGGACAGAAGCACAGATACGCAGTATTTT.

The chain couples TRBV7-9 to TRBJ1-1; D call uncertain. Germline lookup yields CDR1 SEHNR and CDR2 FQNEAQ (reference sequence). The CDR3 has 14 amino acids. V was pared by 5 bases and J by 1 base, with 11 bases between. The CDR3: CASSPQTQNTEAFF. The CDR3 DNA is TGTGCCAGCAGCCCACAGACCCAGAACACTGAAGCTTTCTTT.

This chain's CDR3 is CASTRSEETQYF. The CDR3 bases are TGTGCCAGTACAAGGAGCGAGGAGACCCAGTACTTC. The chain carries TRBV2 and TRBJ2-5; D is unresolved. Germline V CDR1 and CDR2: SNHLY, FYNNEI. The CDR3 contains 12 residues. V lost 9 bases to trimming and J lost 5 bases, with 13 bases between them.

This chain uses TRBV19 with TRBJ2-1; weak D call: TRBD2 (5 bases). Per the germline V gene, CDR1 is LNHDA and CDR2 is SQIVND (reference sequence). Trimming removed 4 bases at V and 3 bases at J, with 10 bases between. The CDR3 is 14 residues long. The CDR3 spells CASSREGIYNEQFF. DNA of the CDR3: TGTGCCAGTAGTAGAGAGGGCATCTACAATGAGCAGTTCTTC.

The rearrangement uses TRBV6-4 and TRBJ2-3; D may be TRBD2 (7 bases). CDR1 is MRHNA, CDR2 SNTAGT, per germline. The CDR3 is 12 amino acids. With 0 bases removed from V and 12 bases from J, the gap between germline ends came to 10 bases. The CDR3 loop reads CASSDSGGHQYF. CDR3 coding DNA: TGTGCCAGCAGTGACTCCGGGGGGCATCAGTATTTT.

The chain is built from TRBV5-4 and TRBJ1-1; possible D gene TRBD1, 6 bases. The CDR3 runs 17 residues. Per the germline V gene, CDR1 is SGHNT and CDR2 is YYREEE (reference sequence). Trimming took 4 bases from V and 3 from J, leaving 22 bases between them. The DNA of the CDR3 is TGTGCCAGCAGCCCACAGGGACGGGGATCAATTCACACTGAAGCTTTCTTT. It translates to CASSPQGRGSIHTEAFF.

In the case of this clone: Other DNA sequences in the same sample also yield this CDR3. The gene calls are TRBV30 and TRBJ2-7, with D unclear. The germline V gene encodes CDR1 GTSNPN and CDR2 SVGIG (reference sequence). The CDR3 is 11 amino acids. V shed 0 bases and J shed 4 bases, with 4 bases lying between them. The CDR3 is CAWSVGYEQYF. In DNA form, the CDR3 reads TGTGCCTGGAGTGTGGGGTACGAGCAGTACTTC.

As to this clone: Other DNA variants within this sample encode the same CDR3. V and J are TRBV5-1 and TRBJ2-5; D is unclear. V lost 4 bases and J 0 bases, leaving 10 bases between the germline ends. This CDR3 contains 14 residues. Germline V gene sequence: CDR1 SGHRS, CDR2 YFSETQ. Here the CDR3 reads CASSLLGHQETQYF. As DNA, the CDR3 is TGCGCCAGCAGCCTCCTGGGCCACCAAGAGACCCAGTACTTC.

The V call is TRBV30, the J call TRBJ2-6; 8 bases map to TRBD2. V lost 4 bases and J lost 0; bases outside the gene matches: 5. Germline CDR1 is GTSNPN and CDR2 is SVGIG (reference sequence). The CDR3 has 16 residues. The CDR3 DNA follows: TGTGCCTGGACTAGCGGGCCTGGCTCTGGGGCCAACGTCCTGACTTTC. This codes for CAWTSGPGSGANVLTF.

The rearrangement joins TRBV7-9 to TRBJ2-6; weak D call: TRBD1 (6 bases). V shed 1 base and J shed 1 base, with 8 bases lying between them. The CDR3 is 16 amino acids. Germline loops: CDR1 SEHNR, CDR2 FQNEAQ (reference sequence). This chain's CDR3 is CASSLVTGSGANVLTF. The CDR3 nucleotides read TGTGCCAGCAGCTTAGTCACAGGGTCTGGGGCCAACGTCCTGACTTTC. The variable domain in full, completed from reference TRBV7-9 and TRBJ2-6, reads DTGVSQNPRHKITKRGQNVTFRCDPISEHNRLYWYRQTLGQGPEFLTYFQNEAQLEKSRLLSDRFSAERPKGSFSTLEIQRTEQGDSAMYLCASSLVTGSGANVLTFGAGSRLTVL.

The rearrangement links TRBV2 to TRBJ2-2; D is possibly TRBD1 (6 bases). CDR1 and CDR2 from the germline V gene are SNHLY and FYNNEI. V lost 3 bases and J lost 5, with 16 bases in between. This CDR3 comprises 16 residues. The CDR3 reads CASSDLGAGLTGELFF. The CDR3 coding sequence is TGTGCCAGCAGTGATTTGGGGGCCGGGCTGACCGGGGAGCTGTTTTTT.

The chain employs TRBV2 and TRBJ2-7, with 9 nucleotides matching TRBD1. CDR3 size: 13 residues. V was clipped by 7 bases and J by 6 bases; unmatched bases: 7. Germline CDR1 is SNHLY and CDR2 is FYNNEI. DNA for the CDR3: TGTGCCAGCACGCGGGACAGGGCATCCGAGCAGTACTTC. Translated: CASTRDRASEQYF.

The chain combines TRBV11-2 with TRBJ1-1, with 8 positions matching TRBD1. Germline V gives CDR1 SGHAT, CDR2 FQNNGV. The CDR3 length is 17 residues. Trimming cost V 1 base and J 5 bases; bases outside gene matches: 12. CDR3 bases: TGTGCCAGCAGCTTAGGGTGGACAGGGCAGGAGAGAACTGAAGCTTTCTTT. Its translation: CASSLGWTGQERTEAFF.

The chain has TRBV28 and TRBJ2-1; D is unclear. The V gene lost 5 bases and the J gene lost 10 bases, with 15 bases spanning the gap. The CDR3 contains 13 residues. Germline loops: CDR1 MDHEN, CDR2 SYDVKM. The CDR3 nucleotides are TGTGCCAGCAGTCCCCGGTCAGACCGAGAGCAGTTCTTC. Protein sequence: CASSPRSDREQFF.